The entry below describes one T cell receptor (beta chain). This entry is derived from a study of blood T cells in healthy people across ages. Germline V gene sequence: CDR1 LGHNA, CDR2 YNFKEQ. This CDR3 has 15 amino acids. V gave up 4 bases and J gave up 2 bases; unmatched junction bases: 4. Primed by a sample-barcoded 5' primer and a J-beta primer mix, a second PCR proceeded for about 7 to 11 cycles. Each cDNA molecule, via a template-switch adaptor with 12 random nucleotides, was tagged. Using its own MiXCR run on the 5' RACE reads, TCRdb lists one record per CDR3 protein. Seen here are some 1,800,000 distinct CDR3 sequences, 39% observed once, and the top ten hold roughly 23%.

The sequenced sample was blood. V and J are TRBV4-2 and TRBJ1-2, with 10 nucleotides matching TRBD1. The source of this sequence is a human donor in good health. The CDR3 loop reads CASSRGTGENYGYTF. The CDR3 region has the DNA TGTGCCAGCAGCCGAGGGACAGGGGAGAACTATGGCTACACCTTC.